The text below deals with one T cell receptor beta chain. V trimming: 1 base; J trimming: 1 base; junction bases outside the gene matches: 1. This CDR3 has 15 amino acids. CDR1 KGHSH and CDR2 LQKENI come from the germline V gene. The data originate from a study of long-term antiretroviral therapy in people with HIV. The libraries were made with immunoSEQ v3.0 at survey level. The method was immunoSEQ multiplex PCR; TCRdb's version includes in-frame clones alone and lacks a portion of them. The profile shows 20,000 to 25,000 clones, 76% of them singletons. The TCR comes from a woman in her 40s with HIV. Sequences were derived from unsorted PBMCs, sampled around 1.7 years before starting antiretroviral therapy. The chain is built from TRBV18 and TRBJ2-3; TRBD2 agrees at 8 bases. CDR3 amino acids: CASSPLSGGTDTQYF. The DNA for the CDR3 is TGTGCCAGCTCACCACTTAGCGGGGGCACAGATACGCAGTATTTT.